Described below is a single T cell receptor beta chain sequence and its context. The data were taken from a study of blood T cell repertoires in COVID-19. In the study overall: T cells, B-cell-depleted T cells, or PBMCs supplied cDNA or gDNA.

The CDR3 consists of 15 residues. CDR1 and CDR2 (germline): MNHEY, SMNVEV (reference sequence). The ends lost 5 bases at V and 2 bases at J; junction bases unmatched: 8. As processed by the authors: Amplification from reference gene primers served as the basis for estimated nucleated cell counts. Generated by immunoSEQ multiplex PCR, the TCRdb table keeps only in-frame clones and is missing some. The V and J calls and clone size were taken over from that table, and D and trimming were inferred from the DNA. The sample records fewer than 350,000 clones, about 88% being singletons. The receptor's source is a woman in her sixties or seventies in a cohort exposed to, infected with or recovered from COVID-19 (not recorded which). The sequencing sample was made of PBMCs or T cells enriched from blood (not recorded which). The chain recombines TRBV27 with TRBJ2-7; 8 positions agree with TRBD2. The CDR3 coding sequence is TGTGCCAGCAGTCCCATCGGGGGGGGACCCTACGAGCAGTACTTC. Protein sequence: CASSPIGGGPYEQYF.